This T cell receptor (beta chain) was recorded in a study of cytomegalovirus exposure and HLA in healthy donors. TCRdb's copy holds only in-frame clones and misses some; the assay was immunoSEQ multiplex PCR. The sample lists 70,000 or so clones; 94% were seen once. This clone was seen a single time. CDR1 is SGHDN and CDR2 is FVKESK in the germline V gene. The CDR3 has 13 residues. Unmatched junction bases numbered 3, after V lost 5 bases and J lost 6 bases. Sequenced sample: PBMCs. The chain employs TRBV14 and TRBJ1-5; 8 nucleotides match TRBD1. The sequence was collected from a young man in good health and CMV-seropositive. CDR3 residues: CASSKGTGQPQHF. CDR3 sequence (DNA): TGTGCCAGCAGCAAGGGGACAGGTCAGCCCCAGCATTTT.